Presented here are 8 T cell receptor beta chains from one specimen sequenced in a study of beta chain features in type 1 diabetes. General study points: Among patients with Type 1 diabetes, TCRB CDR3s were moderately but significantly shorter in every one of the four CD4+ subsets.

No antigen is known for these receptors. What was sequenced were expressed TCRB transcripts, since all of the isolated RNA had been reverse transcribed. Assay used: immunoSEQ multiplex PCR; TCRdb lists only in-frame clones, some missing. Here the sample spans fewer than 45,000 clones, over 50% being singletons. Sequencing was done on a sample of Tregs from blood. These receptors all come from a man younger than 45 with type 1 diabetes. Some clones in this sample may be carry-over from other donors' samples.

The V gene is TRBV7-9, the J gene TRBJ2-3; maybe TRBD2 (6 bases). The germline V and J ends were trimmed by 5 bases and 6 bases, with 9 bases remaining between them. In germline, CDR1 is SEHNR, CDR2 FQNEAQ (reference sequence). This CDR3 comprises 12 residues. The CDR3 sequence: CASSPRGDTQYF. CDR3 DNA: TGTGCCAGCAGCCCCCGGGGGGATACGCAGTATTTT. Supplemented by reference TRBV7-9 and TRBJ2-3, the full variable domain reads DTGVSQNPRHKITKRGQNVTFRCDPISEHNRLYWYRQTLGQGPEFLTYFQNEAQLEKSRLLSDRFSAERPKGSFSTLEIQRTEQGDSAMYLCASSPRGDTQYFGPGTRLTVL.

J is TRBJ1-2 and V is TRBV5-1; 7 positions match TRBD1. CDR1 SGHRS and CDR2 YFSETQ come from the germline V gene. J was trimmed by 7 bases and V by 0 bases; bases with no gene match: 3. CDR3 length: 13 residues. In DNA form, the CDR3 reads TGCGCCAGCAGCTTGGAAGGGGGCGGTGGCTACACCTTC. This sequence encodes CASSLEGGGGYTF.

The chain links TRBV7-2 to TRBJ2-3; TRBD2 aligns across 9 bases. V shed 5 bases and J 6 bases; nucleotides not matched to a gene: 3. The CDR3 runs to 13 residues. The germline V gene has CDR1 SGHTA and CDR2 FQGNSA. The CDR3 DNA sequence: TGTGCCAGCAGCCCGGGACTAGCTGATACGCAGTATTTT. It yields the protein CASSPGLADTQYF.

The chain joins TRBV18 to TRBJ1-2; 9 bases map to TRBD1. CDR1 is KGHSH, CDR2 LQKENI, per germline. V was clipped by 2 bases and J by 6 bases; unmatched bases: 1. The CDR3 consists of 13 residues. As DNA, the CDR3 is TGTGCCAGCTCACCAGGACAGGGGAATGGCTACACCTTC. This codes for CASSPGQGNGYTF.

In this sample, this clone turned up a few times. The gene calls are TRBV9 and TRBJ1-5; D remains unclear. The CDR3 sequence is 13 residues long. In germline, CDR1 is SGDLS, CDR2 YYNGEE. V dropped 4 bases and J dropped 9 bases, with 14 bases sitting between them. CDR3 in amino acids: CASSPRGGPPQHF. The DNA for the CDR3 is TGTGCCAGCAGCCCGCGGGGTGGCCCGCCCCAGCATTTT.

This chain links TRBV30 with TRBJ2-5; TRBD1 is a possible D gene (6 bases). Deletions cut 0 bases from V and 7 bases from J, with 12 bases between. CDR1 is GTSNPN, CDR2 SVGIG, per germline (reference sequence). The CDR3 runs 13 residues. Here the CDR3 reads CAWSVRRGTTQYF. In nucleotides, the CDR3 is TGTGCCTGGAGTGTACGCAGGGGCACGACCCAGTACTTC.

This chain joins TRBV29-1 and TRBJ2-3; D uncertain. The CDR3 is 14 residues long. Germline CDR1 reads SQVTM; CDR2 reads ANQGSEA. V lost 4 bases and J 1 base, leaving 12 bases between the germline ends. CDR3 residues: CSVGGRIGTDTQYF. CDR3 in DNA: TGCAGCGTTGGAGGTCGGATAGGCACAGATACGCAGTATTTT.

The chain carries TRBV5-1 and TRBJ2-7, with a weak D call TRBD1 (6 bases). Trimming pared 7 bases from V and 5 bases from J, leaving 22 bases between. The CDR3 contains 15 residues. Germline CDR1 is SGHRS and CDR2 is YFSETQ. CDR3 DNA: TGCGCCAGCGGCCCTTTCGGACAGCCGGAGGACGAGCAGTACTTC. Amino acids: CASGPFGQPEDEQYF.